The clone carrying this TCR beta chain showed up just a few times. TCRdb fed the reads into MiXCR, producing one record per CDR3 protein. Among about 740,000 distinct CDR3 sequences listed, approximately 34% were seen once. This record belongs to a study of T cell repertoires in cytomegalovirus infection. The V and J ends lost 0 bases and 4 bases, in that order; junction bases with no gene match: 8. Germline V lookup: CDR1 MNHEY, CDR2 SVGAGI. The length of the CDR3 is 17 residues. The rearrangement joins TRBV6-5 to TRBJ1-2; TRBD1 aligns across 10 bases. Sequences were obtained from PBMCs. The receptor was derived from a human donor in good health (CMV status not recorded). Some clones in this sample may be carry-over from other donors' samples. The DNA for the CDR3 is TGTGCCAGCAGTTACTCGAGCGGGGACAGGGGCGCCTATGGCTACACCTTC. It codes for CASSYSSGDRGAYGYTF.